This entry features one TCR beta chain sequence. This entry is derived from a study of blood T cell repertoires in COVID-19. Participant-given clinical history determined each cohort assignment. CDR1 MNHEY and CDR2 SVGAGI come from the germline V gene. The CDR3 contains 15 residues. The V end was cut by 0 bases, the J end by 3 bases, with 12 bases between. Per the study methods: Reference gene primers were amplified, and this amplification served to estimate nucleated cell counts. Method: immunoSEQ multiplex PCR; TCRdb's copy keeps in-frame clones and lacks some. V, J and clone size derive from that table, while D and trimming were established from the DNA sequence. The sample lists about 320,000 clones, approximately 88% occurring once.

Sequenced material: PBMCs or T cells enriched from blood (not recorded which). V gene TRBV6-5 combines with J gene TRBJ2-7; the D is unclear. This TCR came from a man aged 60 to 75 who had recovered from COVID-19. The CDR3 loop is CASSYSMGTHYEQYF. DNA for the CDR3: TGTGCCAGCAGTTACTCGATGGGCACGCACTACGAGCAGTACTTC.